The clone carrying this T cell receptor beta chain came up a few times. Its specificity is unknown. When the RNA was reverse transcribed, random hexamers were used with an input of about 0.45 to 1 ug. Amplification of TCR beta CDR3 was carried out by immunoSEQ multiplex PCR, which covered 54 Vbeta and 13 Jbeta segments. TCRdb used MiXCR to reprocess the immunoSEQ multiplex PCR reads, holding one entry per CDR3 protein. This sample has tens of thousands of distinct CDR3 sequences; under 95% occur once, and the top ten carry approximately 0.54%. The entry originates in a study of CD8 T cells in Susac syndrome. TEMRA cells underwent FACS enrichment and CD8+ and CD4+ T cells underwent negative isolation. Study results and caveats: The authors acknowledged that their TCR sequencing and HLA analysis involved a relatively small number of individuals.

V lost 1 base and J 2 bases, leaving 9 bases between the germline ends. The CDR3 sequence is 14 residues long. Germline assignment: CDR1 MGHRA and CDR2 YSYEKL. This TCR came from a human donor in good health. The sequencing input was CD8+ T cells from PBMCs. V and J are TRBV4-1 and TRBJ2-7; tentatively, D is TRBD2 (5 bases). CDR3: CASSQVSGTYEQYF. The CDR3 DNA follows: TGCGCCAGCAGCCAAGTTTCGGGAACCTACGAGCAGTACTTC.